The clone carrying this T cell receptor (beta chain) was observed at least ten times. Its antigen is unknown. The junction departs from germline at one end; a sequencing error may be responsible. TCRdb recomputed calls from the multiplex PCR reads with MiXCR, one row per CDR3 protein. This sample has 150,000 to 200,000 distinct CDR3 sequences, with roughly 30% found just once. The record originates from a study of breast tumors, draining lymph nodes, adjacent tissues. Study-wide findings and caveats: Luminal-like breast cancer showed significantly higher tumor–nontumor repertoire similarity than basal-like. The data were judged consistent with most tumor T cells coming from lymph node and expanding in tumor. Tumor T cell lymph node origin was a supported hypothesis, not proven. Tumor repertoires ranked between lymph nodes and nontumor tissue in diversity, with V and J gene preferences.

CDR1 and CDR2 (germline): LNHDA, SQIVND (reference sequence). The CDR3 has 17 amino acids. Breast cancer patients provided tissue from their axillary draining lymph nodes. The specimen was axillary lymph node tissue. The chain recombines TRBV19 with TRBJ2-1; possible D gene TRBD2, 7 bases. The sequence came from a female donor with breast cancer. Some clones in this sample may be carry-over from other donors' samples. CDR3 sequence: CASSIDPRGGPYNEQSF. The CDR3 bases are TGTGCCAGTAGTATAGATCCTAGGGGGGGTCCTTACAATGAGCAGTCCTTC.